These 7 T cell receptor beta chains share one sample of origin, sequenced in a study of blood T cell repertoires in COVID-19. Sequencing used immunoSEQ multiplex PCR; TCRdb keeps in-frame clones, though not all of them. The sample consists of about 210,000 clones, approximately 89% of them appearing once. The sequencing sample was made of PBMCs or T cells enriched from blood (not recorded which). The receptor set was obtained from a woman aged 40-49 years with acute COVID-19.

This chain links TRBV7-2 with TRBJ1-3, with unresolved D. Germline V gives CDR1 SGHTA, CDR2 FQGNSA. The CDR3 runs 15 residues. V shed 10 bases and J shed 0 bases, with 16 bases lying between them. The CDR3 DNA sequence: TGTGCCATCCCCTTTGAGCCGAGCTCTGGAAACACCATATATTTT. It specifies CAIPFEPSSGNTIYF.

V and J are TRBV13 and TRBJ2-5; TRBD2 matches 13 bases. V gave up 4 bases and J gave up 4 bases; unmatched junction bases: 15. Germline-derived CDR1 and CDR2 are PRHDT and FYEKMQ (reference sequence). The CDR3 has 19 residues. The CDR3 here is CASSSLAGGFFDGGETQYF. In DNA form, the CDR3 reads TGTGCCAGCAGCTCACTAGCGGGAGGGTTCTTCGACGGAGGAGAGACCCAGTACTTC.

The chain uses TRBV15 and TRBJ1-1; 9 nucleotides agree with TRBD1. The CDR3 consists of 13 residues. The germline V gene encodes CDR1 LNHNV and CDR2 YYDKDF (reference sequence). V shed 3 bases and J 11 bases; nucleotides not matched to a gene: 7. CDR3 nucleotide sequence: TGTGCCACCAGCAGGAAACAGGGGGCAGGCGCTTTCTTT. This encodes CATSRKQGAGAFF.

Of note for this clone: The sample holds other DNA sequences that translate to the same CDR3. This chain connects TRBV19 to TRBJ1-4; no reliable D call. From germline, CDR1 is LNHDA and CDR2 SQIVND (reference sequence). V was cut by 4 bases and J by 0 bases, with 9 bases left in between. This CDR3 spans 15 amino acids. Written as DNA, the CDR3 is TGTGCCAGTAGTAAGGGAGTTGCAACTAATGAAAAACTGTTTTTT. The encoded protein is CASSKGVATNEKLFF.

The chain is built from TRBV7-6 and TRBJ1-1; TRBD1 might be the D (5 bases). Germline CDR1 reads SGHVS; CDR2 reads FNYEAQ. The CDR3 is 14 amino acids. The germline V and J ends were trimmed by 0 bases and 1 base, with 6 bases remaining between them. The CDR3 DNA sequence: TGTGCCAGCAGCTTAGCACAGGAGAACACTGAAGCTTTCTTT. Encoded protein: CASSLAQENTEAFF. The variable domain in full, completed from reference TRBV7-6 and TRBJ1-1, reads GAGVSQSPRYKVTKRGQDVALRCDPISGHVSLYWYRQALGQGPEFLTYFNYEAQQDKSGLPNDRFSAERPEGSISTLTIQRTEQRDSAMYRCASSLAQENTEAFFGQGTRLTVV.

This chain joins TRBV19 and TRBJ1-3, with D hard to call. CDR1 and CDR2 (germline): LNHDA, SQIVND (reference sequence). The CDR3 runs to 15 residues. Trimming shortened V by 0 bases and J by 4 bases, and 10 bases separated the two germline ends. CDR3 nucleotides: TGTGCCAGTAGTATAGATCACGGGATCGGAAACACCATATATTTT. Its protein product is CASSIDHGIGNTIYF. The full variable domain, its missing parts supplied by reference TRBV19 and TRBJ1-3, is DGGITQSPKYLFRKEGQNVTLSCEQNLNHDAMYWYRQDPGQGLRLIYYSQIVNDFQKGDIAEGYSVSREKKESFPLTVTSAQKNPTAFYLCASSIDHGIGNTIYFGEGSWLTVV.

The chain combines TRBV5-1 with TRBJ2-5; 14 bases match TRBD2. The length of the CDR3 is 15 residues. V trimming: 5 bases; J trimming: 5 bases; junction bases outside the gene matches: 5. CDR1 and CDR2 from the germline V gene are SGHRS and YFSETQ. The CDR3 DNA reads TGCGCCAGCAGGGGGACTAGCGGGAGTTTGGAGACCCAGTACTTC. Translated, it gives CASRGTSGSLETQYF. Full variable domain (rest looked up from reference TRBV5-1 and TRBJ2-5): KAGVTQTPRYLIKTRGQQVTLSCSPISGHRSVSWYQQTPGQGLQFLFEYFSETQRNKGNFPGRFSGRQFSNSRSEMNVSTLELGDSALYLCASRGTSGSLETQYFGPGTRLLVL.